This T cell receptor (beta chain) was identified during a study of blood T cell repertoires in COVID-19. This clone was observed a single time. The repertoire was sequenced with immunoSEQ multiplex PCR; TCRdb's copy has only in-frame clones and lacks some. The sample lists 140,000 or so clones; around 85% were seen once. Germline V gives CDR1 SEHNR, CDR2 FQNEAQ (reference sequence). This CDR3 has 15 residues. Trimming cost V 5 bases and J 8 bases, with 16 bases left between them. The specimen sequenced was PBMCs or T cells enriched from blood (not recorded which). The TCR sequence derives from a man in his forties or fifties who had recovered from COVID-19. The chain recombines TRBV7-9 with TRBJ1-6, with D tentatively TRBD1 (5 bases). Here the CDR3 reads CASSLRQGSDSPLHF. CDR3 in DNA: TGTGCCAGCAGCCTAAGGCAGGGCTCGGATTCACCCCTCCACTTT.